This record looks at one T cell receptor (beta chain) sequence and its context. Its antigen is still unknown. Qualities for individual bases were not recorded, and no much larger clone is one base off. The protocol used for the library was the immunoSEQ multiplex PCR assay. For the multiplex PCR, a mixture combining 60 forward primers for TCR Vbeta segments and 13 reverse primers for TCR Jbeta segments was used. The CDR3 region of rearranged TCR beta genes was amplified from genomic DNA with a multiplex PCR assay. Amplified TCR beta libraries were sequenced as 87-base-pair reads on the Illumina HiSeq System. The original methods were these. A later analysis tallied around 80 million unique TCR beta chains across the approximately 670 repertoires, and around 9.9 million of those chains were shared by two or more donors. Raw reads were error-corrected and collapsed into unique sequences with a nearest-neighbor algorithm that merged closely related sequences to remove PCR and sequencing errors. To assign V, D and J gene segments, CDR3 sequences were aligned to IMGT reference sequences. For a sequence to be retained, at least a six-nucleotide match to both a V gene segment and a J gene segment was required. A rearrangement counted as productive if the CDR3 had no stop codons and remained in frame with V and J, and every other rearrangement counted as non-productive. Following IMGT convention, CDR3 was defined as the stretch from the second conserved V-encoded cysteine to the conserved J-encoded phenylalanine. In an earlier analysis of around 640 of the donors, sequences lacking an unambiguous match to a single V gene segment were excluded. In an earlier analysis of several hundred of the donors, V segments were called functional above 56.7% productive rearrangements and were called segregating when the between-donor standard deviation exceeded 5%. A statistical classification framework was built for diagnosing cytomegalovirus status from the catalog of TCR beta chain sequences. V and J gene assignment, in a later analysis, came from comparing TCR nucleotide sequences with IMGT/GENE-DB human TR gene sequences. The TCRdist pipeline was used in a later analysis to assign CDR3 sequences and most-parsimonious VDJ recombination scenarios. In a later analysis, each TCR beta chain was defined by its CDR3 amino acid sequence together with its V-gene family, and reads lacking a unique V-gene family were excluded. A later analysis removed over 500 highly shared, low-generation-probability nucleotide sequences to deal with suspected cross-contamination and a sequencing artifact. In a later analysis, a clonal expansion index for each public chain was calculated from normalized within-repertoire ranks of inferred template counts. Generation probabilities in a later analysis came from a VDJ recombination model fitted to out-of-frame rearrangements, and those results were checked against IGoR. In a later analysis, hypergeometric tests were used to score TCR-TCR, TCR-HLA and TCR-CMV co-occurrence, with a repertoire-size bias correction applied to TCR pairs. A later analysis estimated false discovery rates by permuting HLA or CMV assignments 20 times. A later analysis grouped co-occurring TCRs with DBSCAN, adding TCRdist sequence similarity when clustering within HLA-allele-positive subsets. Co-occurrence clustering excluded repertoires with fewer than 30,000 or more than 120,000 public chains, plus five with anomalous nucleotide sharing. TCRdb limited this immuneACCESS table to in-frame rearrangements with V and J called. A share of clones is missing; checked studies link under half to unresolved V genes, and the rest is unexplained. The DNA gave D and trimming, while V, J and clone size come from that table. The sample includes about 160,000 clones, with about 80% observed a single time. Together, the top ten hold about 2% of the sample.

The sample belongs to a study of cytomegalovirus exposure and HLA in healthy donors (dated by TCRdb to about 2017). Background on the whole study: In an earlier analysis of around 540 of the donors, about 260 Gb of sequence data and 100 million or so unique TCR beta sequences from about 179 million T cells were reported. Every repertoire in the discovery cohort had been generated on one and the same sequencing platform. The study aimed to test whether cataloging public T cell receptors could reveal signatures of past pathogen exposure. A handful of DR-DQ haplotypes were handled as single units for association and clustering because linkage in the cohort was strong. On average, roughly 250,000 unique TCR beta nucleotide sequences were sequenced per donor among 300 to 500 genotyped donors of the cohort, with roughly 18% of those sequences being non-productive. Of the roughly 400 genotyped donors, approximately 82% fell in the genetic ancestry cluster associated with self-reported Caucasian donors. Typing coverage differed by locus: A, B, C, DRB1 and DQB1 were typed in roughly 620-630 donors, DQA1 in 522, DPA1 in some 610, and DPB1 in 472. A separate validation cohort of approximately 120 different subjects was used in addition to the roughly 670-subject first cohort. Rather than drawing on any new phenotypic data, the later analysis identified candidate immune exposures from TCR beta sequences and the way those sequences occurred across donors. Genome-wide SNP genotypes for about three fifths of the 666 donors were used in a later genetic analysis, which treated that subset as a discovery cohort. To predict cytomegalovirus infection status, the study brought together high-throughput TCR immunosequencing, statistical association of individual TCRs with disease status, and machine learning. The study used immunosequencing to profile the T cell repertoires of several hundred subjects and linked those repertoires to cytomegalovirus serostatus. Class I and class II HLA loci were covered by the typing at four-digit resolution. An early release covering just under 650 HLA-typed donors comprised approximately 290 gigabases of sequencing data and tens of millions of unique TCR sequences. Alongside the repertoire data, information on donor age, sex, ethnicity and CMV serostatus was compiled. A later analysis re-analyzed previously published TCR beta repertoires from roughly 690 donors and added high-resolution HLA genotyping to study TCR occurrence patterns. An earlier analysis of several hundred of the donors used high-throughput TCR beta sequencing to judge whether each TCR beta V gene segment behaved as functional or pseudogenic. The research as a whole found: Three of the identified cytomegalovirus-associated TCR beta chains were confirmed in vitro to be specific for cytomegalovirus antigens. The sequencing pipeline was judged likely to have produced a cluster of highly shared sequence variants as a technical artifact. Specific HLA alleles were associated with roughly 16,000 TCR beta sequences at a false discovery rate of 0.05 in a later analysis. A further reported finding was that TCR beta sequences accurately predicted the HLA-A and HLA-B alleles for most subjects in the first cohort. In a later analysis, TCR association rates were found to vary across HLA loci, with the most associated TCRs seen for DRB1 alleles and the fewest for HLA-C alleles. Cytomegalovirus status was reported to be diagnosed by the classifier with high specificity and sensitivity in both the original and validation cohorts. A later genetic analysis reported fewer N-insertions in productive TCRs among donors in an Asian-associated ancestry cluster than the roughly 700-donor mean. Correlated functional status among segregating V segments might reflect linkage disequilibrium, but an unknown experimental factor could not be ruled out. Because counts were too low, approximately 18 rarely observed V segments, including chromosome 9 orphons, were excluded from the earlier analysis of some 540 of the donors. The cohort was sequenced for TCR beta chains only, and without alpha or paired-chain data the features that could be detected were limited. Because some donors lacked HLA typing at each locus, the association tests relied only on the typed subset. The authors suggested that the approach could potentially be extended to other disease states and immunological phenotypes. According to a later analysis, most CMV-associated TCR beta chains appeared to be HLA-restricted, and the HLA associations seemed to be driven largely by CMV exposure. Several of the top co-occurrence clusters appeared to be linked to parvovirus B19, influenza, CMV and Epstein-Barr virus, according to a later analysis. Sequencing depth was assumed to be roughly uniform across donors in the presence/absence analyses, though that assumption may not hold. While some public TCRs were present in many individuals, most TCR sequences turned up only very rarely across donors. A later analysis found that HLA-associated TCR beta chains were more clonally expanded and had lower generation probabilities than equally common non-associated chains. The only immune exposure information available for the cohort was CMV serostatus. Strong co-occurrence of HLA alleles, especially DR and DQ, made assigning TCR associations to individual alleles difficult. In a later genetic analysis, a missense DCLRE1C variant was associated with V-gene and J-gene trimming of TCR beta chains, and the association was replicated in an independent cohort. The study listed 164 TCR beta chains as associated with cytomegalovirus. Broadly in line with IMGT annotations, most TCR beta V segments showed up in productive rearrangements about 87% or about 30% of the time in an earlier analysis of several hundred of the donors.

In total, roughly 670 healthy bone marrow donors made up the cohort. All cohort members were sampled while nominally healthy, although unrecorded immune exposures were likely present. The donor tested CMV seronegative and was one of the 352 seronegative cohort members. Each donor provided a peripheral blood sample, and peripheral blood mononuclear cells were used for TCR beta sequencing. The Qiagen DNeasy Blood Extraction Kit was used to extract genomic DNA from the blood cell samples. The sample was PBMCs. The sequence derives from a man in his forties in good health and CMV-seronegative.

The CDR3 region reads CASSRNRLAGYSYNEQFF. The DNA reads as follows: TGTGCCAGTAGTAGAAACAGACTAGCGGGCTACTCCTACAATGAGCAGTTCTTC. Rearrangement joined TRBV19 to TRBJ2-1; 10 central nucleotides agree with TRBD2. For CDR1 and CDR2, the germline V gene (reference sequence) lists LNHDA and SQIVND. Including the terminal cysteine and phenylalanine, the CDR3 comprises 18 residues. Only the CDR3 DNA stays, 54 bases, in frame from base 1. Trimming removed 4 bases from V and 0 bases from J; the gene matches leave 9 bases unexplained.